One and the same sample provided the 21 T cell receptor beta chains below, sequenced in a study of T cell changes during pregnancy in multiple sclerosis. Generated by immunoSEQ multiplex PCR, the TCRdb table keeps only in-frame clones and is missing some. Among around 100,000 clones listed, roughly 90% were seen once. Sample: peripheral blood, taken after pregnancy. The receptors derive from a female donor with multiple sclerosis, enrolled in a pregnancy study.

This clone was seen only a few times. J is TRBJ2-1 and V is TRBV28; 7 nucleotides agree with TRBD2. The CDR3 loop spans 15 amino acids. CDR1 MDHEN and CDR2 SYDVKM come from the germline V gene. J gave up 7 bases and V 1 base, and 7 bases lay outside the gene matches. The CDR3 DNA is TGTGCCAGCAGTTTATCGGCTAGCGGTGGGAATGAGCAGTTCTTC. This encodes CASSLSASGGNEQFF.

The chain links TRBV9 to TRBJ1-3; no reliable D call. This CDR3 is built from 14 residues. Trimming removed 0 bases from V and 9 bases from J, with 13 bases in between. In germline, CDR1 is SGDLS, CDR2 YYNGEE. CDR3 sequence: CASSVDEGVGTIYF. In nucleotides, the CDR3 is TGTGCCAGCAGCGTAGATGAGGGCGTCGGCACCATATATTTT.

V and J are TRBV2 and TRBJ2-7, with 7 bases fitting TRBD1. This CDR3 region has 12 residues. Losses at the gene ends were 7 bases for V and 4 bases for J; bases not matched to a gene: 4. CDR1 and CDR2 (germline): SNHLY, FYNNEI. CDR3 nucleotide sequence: TGTGCCAGCACAACAGGGGCGTACGAGCAGTACTTC. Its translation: CASTTGAYEQYF. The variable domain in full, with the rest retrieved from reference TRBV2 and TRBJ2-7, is EPEVTQTPSHQVTQMGQEVILRCVPISNHLYFYWYRQILGQKVEFLVSFYNNEISEKSEIFDDQFSVERPDGSNFTLKIRSTKLEDSAMYFCASTTGAYEQYFGPGTRLTVT.

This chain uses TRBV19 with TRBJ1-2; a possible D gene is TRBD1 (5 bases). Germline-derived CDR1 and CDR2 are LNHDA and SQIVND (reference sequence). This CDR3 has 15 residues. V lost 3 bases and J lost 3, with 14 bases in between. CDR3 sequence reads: CASSIGGAEDYGYTF. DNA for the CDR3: TGTGCCAGTAGTATTGGCGGGGCGGAAGACTATGGCTACACCTTC.

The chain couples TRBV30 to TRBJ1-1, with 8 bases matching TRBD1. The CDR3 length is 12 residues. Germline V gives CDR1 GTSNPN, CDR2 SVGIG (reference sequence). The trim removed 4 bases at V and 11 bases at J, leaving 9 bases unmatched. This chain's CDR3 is CAWIGPTGAAFF. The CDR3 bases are TGTGCCTGGATAGGGCCGACAGGGGCGGCTTTCTTT.

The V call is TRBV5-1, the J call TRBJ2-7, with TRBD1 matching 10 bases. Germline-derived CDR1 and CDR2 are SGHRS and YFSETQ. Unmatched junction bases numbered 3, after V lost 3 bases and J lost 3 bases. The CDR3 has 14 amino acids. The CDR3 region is CASSWTGGGYEQYF. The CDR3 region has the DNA TGCGCCAGCAGCTGGACAGGGGGTGGCTACGAGCAGTACTTC.

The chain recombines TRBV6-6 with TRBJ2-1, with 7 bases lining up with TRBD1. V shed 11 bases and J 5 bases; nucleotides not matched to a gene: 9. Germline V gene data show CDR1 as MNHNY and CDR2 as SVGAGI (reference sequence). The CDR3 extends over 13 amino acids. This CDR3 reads CAGSRDSHNEQFF. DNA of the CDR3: TGTGCCGGAAGCCGGGACAGTCACAATGAGCAGTTCTTC.

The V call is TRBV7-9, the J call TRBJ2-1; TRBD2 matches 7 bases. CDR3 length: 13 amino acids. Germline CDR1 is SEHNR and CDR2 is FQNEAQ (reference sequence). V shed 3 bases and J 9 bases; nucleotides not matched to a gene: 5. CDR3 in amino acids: CASSFLAGGEQFF. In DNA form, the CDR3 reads TGTGCCAGCAGCTTCTTAGCGGGCGGTGAGCAGTTCTTC.

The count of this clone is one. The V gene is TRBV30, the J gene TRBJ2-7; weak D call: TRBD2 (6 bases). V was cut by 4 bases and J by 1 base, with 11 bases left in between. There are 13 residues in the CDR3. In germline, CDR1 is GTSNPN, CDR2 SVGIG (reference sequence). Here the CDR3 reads CAWNSGNSYEQYF. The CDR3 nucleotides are TGTGCCTGGAATAGCGGAAATTCCTACGAGCAGTACTTC.

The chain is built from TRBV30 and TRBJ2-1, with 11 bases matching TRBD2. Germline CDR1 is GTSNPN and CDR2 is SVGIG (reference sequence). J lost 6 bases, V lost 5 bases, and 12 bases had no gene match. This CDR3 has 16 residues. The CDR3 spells CAWDSISGGAGNEQFF. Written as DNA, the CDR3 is TGTGCCTGGGACTCTATTAGCGGGGGGGCCGGCAATGAGCAGTTCTTC.

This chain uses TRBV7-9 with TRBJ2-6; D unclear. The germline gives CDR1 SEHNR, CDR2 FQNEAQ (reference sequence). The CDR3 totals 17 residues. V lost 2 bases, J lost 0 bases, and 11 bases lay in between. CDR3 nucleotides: TGTGCCAGCAGCTTATTGTTCTCTCGCTCTGGGGCCAACGTCCTGACTTTC. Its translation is CASSLLFSRSGANVLTF.

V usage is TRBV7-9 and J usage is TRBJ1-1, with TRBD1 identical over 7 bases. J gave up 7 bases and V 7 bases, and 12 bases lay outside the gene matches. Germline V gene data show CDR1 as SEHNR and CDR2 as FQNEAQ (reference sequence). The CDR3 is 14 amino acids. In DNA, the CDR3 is TGTGCCAGCACCCCTAGCCGGACAGGTTTTGAAGCTTTCTTT. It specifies CASTPSRTGFEAFF. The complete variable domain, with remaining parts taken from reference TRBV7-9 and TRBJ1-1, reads DTGVSQNPRHKITKRGQNVTFRCDPISEHNRLYWYRQTLGQGPEFLTYFQNEAQLEKSRLLSDRFSAERPKGSFSTLEIQRTEQGDSAMYLCASTPSRTGFEAFFGQGTRLTVV.

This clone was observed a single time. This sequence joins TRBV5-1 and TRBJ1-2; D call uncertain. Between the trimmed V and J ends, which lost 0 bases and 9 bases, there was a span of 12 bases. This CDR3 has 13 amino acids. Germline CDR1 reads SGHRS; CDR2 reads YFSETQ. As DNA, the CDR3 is TGCGCCAGCAGCTTGGAGGCAGGCCATCGCTACACCTTC. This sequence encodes CASSLEAGHRYTF.

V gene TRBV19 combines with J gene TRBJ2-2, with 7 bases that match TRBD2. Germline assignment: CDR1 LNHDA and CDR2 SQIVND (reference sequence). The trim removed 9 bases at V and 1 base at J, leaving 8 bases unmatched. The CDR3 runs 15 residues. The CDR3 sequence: CASRSGRVNTGELFF. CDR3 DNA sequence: TGTGCCAGCAGGAGTGGGAGGGTGAACACCGGGGAGCTGTTTTTT.

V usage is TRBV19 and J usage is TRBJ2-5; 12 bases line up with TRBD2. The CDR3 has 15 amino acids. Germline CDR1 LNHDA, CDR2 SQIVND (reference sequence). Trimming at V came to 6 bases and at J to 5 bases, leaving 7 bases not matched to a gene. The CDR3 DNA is TGTGCCAGTAGCAGACTAGCGGGGGCGGGGGAGACCCAGTACTTC. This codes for CASSRLAGAGETQYF.

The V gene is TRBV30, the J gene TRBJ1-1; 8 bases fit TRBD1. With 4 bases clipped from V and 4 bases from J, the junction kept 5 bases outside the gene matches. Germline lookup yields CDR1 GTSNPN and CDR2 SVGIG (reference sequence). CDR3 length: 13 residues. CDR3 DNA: TGTGCCTGGACGGCGGGACAGGTCACTGAAGCTTTCTTT. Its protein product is CAWTAGQVTEAFF.

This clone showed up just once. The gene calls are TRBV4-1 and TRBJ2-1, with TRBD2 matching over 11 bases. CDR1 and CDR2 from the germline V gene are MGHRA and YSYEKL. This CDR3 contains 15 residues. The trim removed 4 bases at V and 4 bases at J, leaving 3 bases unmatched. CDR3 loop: CASSRGTSGYNEQFF. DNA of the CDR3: TGCGCCAGCAGCCGCGGGACTAGCGGTTACAATGAGCAGTTCTTC.

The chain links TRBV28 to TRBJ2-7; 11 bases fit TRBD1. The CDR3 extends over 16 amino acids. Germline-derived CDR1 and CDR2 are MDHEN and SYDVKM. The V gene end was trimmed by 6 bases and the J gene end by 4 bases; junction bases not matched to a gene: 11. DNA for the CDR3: TGTGCCAGCAGCCCACAGCTTGGACAGGGGGCGTACGAGCAGTACTTC. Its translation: CASSPQLGQGAYEQYF. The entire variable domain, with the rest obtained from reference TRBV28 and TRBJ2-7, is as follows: DVKVTQSSRYLVKRTGEKVFLECVQDMDHENMFWYRQDPGLGLRLIYFSYDVKMKEKGDIPEGYSVSREKKERFSLILESASTNQTSMYLCASSPQLGQGAYEQYFGPGTRLTVT.

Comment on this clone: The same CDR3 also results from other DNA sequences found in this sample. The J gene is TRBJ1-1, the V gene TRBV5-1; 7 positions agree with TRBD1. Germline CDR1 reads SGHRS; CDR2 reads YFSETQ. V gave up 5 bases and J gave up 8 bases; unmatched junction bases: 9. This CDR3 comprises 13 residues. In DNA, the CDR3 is TGCGCCAGCAGTTTTACTAGGGACAGAGAAGCTTTCTTT. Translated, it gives CASSFTRDREAFF. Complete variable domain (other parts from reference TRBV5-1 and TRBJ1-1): KAGVTQTPRYLIKTRGQQVTLSCSPISGHRSVSWYQQTPGQGLQFLFEYFSETQRNKGNFPGRFSGRQFSNSRSEMNVSTLELGDSALYLCASSFTRDREAFFGQGTRLTVV.

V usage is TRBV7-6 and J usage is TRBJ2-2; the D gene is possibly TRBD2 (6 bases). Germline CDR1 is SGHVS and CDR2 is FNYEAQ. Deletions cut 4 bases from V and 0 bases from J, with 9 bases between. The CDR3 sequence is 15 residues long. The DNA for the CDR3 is TGTGCCAGCAGCTATAGCGGTACGAACACCGGGGAGCTGTTTTTT. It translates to CASSYSGTNTGELFF.

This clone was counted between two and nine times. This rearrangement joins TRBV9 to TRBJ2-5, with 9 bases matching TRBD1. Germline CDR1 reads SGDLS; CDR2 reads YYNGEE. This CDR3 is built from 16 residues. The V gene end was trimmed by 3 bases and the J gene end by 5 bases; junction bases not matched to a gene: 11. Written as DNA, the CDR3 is TGTGCCAGCAGCGGACCCCACAGGGGGCGCGGGGAGACCCAGTACTTC. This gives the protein CASSGPHRGRGETQYF.